These 26 T cell receptor beta chains came from one sample sequenced in a study of blood T cell repertoires in COVID-19. Libraries were prepared by immunoSEQ multiplex PCR; TCRdb keeps only in-frame clonotypes and omits some of them. Seen here are 250,000 to 300,000 clones, approximately 84% observed once, and the top ten hold roughly 16%. The source material was PBMCs or T cells enriched from blood (not recorded which). All receptors derive from a man aged 18 to 35 who had recovered from COVID-19.

This chain joins TRBV28 and TRBJ1-4, with 8 bases lining up with TRBD1. CDR1 is MDHEN and CDR2 is SYDVKM in the germline V gene. This CDR3 is 14 amino acids long. V lost 6 bases to trimming and J lost 7 bases; unmatched junction nucleotides: 7. CDR3 in amino acids: CASRQTGVREKLFF. CDR3 coding DNA: TGTGCCAGCAGGCAGACAGGGGTACGTGAAAAACTGTTTTTT.

This clone appeared a few times. The genes are TRBV28 and TRBJ2-7; tentative D call: TRBD2 (5 bases). CDR1 is MDHEN and CDR2 is SYDVKM in the germline V gene. V lost 5 bases and J lost 0, with 14 bases in between. CDR3 length: 15 amino acids. In DNA, the CDR3 is TGTGCCAGCAGTCGCGGGCCCAAGGACTCCTACGAGCAGTACTTC. This gives the protein CASSRGPKDSYEQYF.

This chain connects TRBV6-5 to TRBJ1-1; TRBD1 matches 7 bases. The CDR3 extends over 15 amino acids. Germline V gene lookup returns CDR1 MNHEY and CDR2 SVGAGI. Losses at the gene ends were 5 bases for V and 1 base for J; bases not matched to a gene: 7. The CDR3: CASSRTGAQNTEAFF. The CDR3 DNA reads as TGTGCCAGCAGTAGAACAGGGGCCCAGAACACTGAAGCTTTCTTT.

Here the CDR3 DNA reads TGTGCCACCAGCACCGAGCGGGATGGCCCAGATACGCAGTATTTT. Translation gives CATSTERDGPDTQYF. The chain joins TRBV15 to TRBJ2-3; TRBD2 agrees at 7 bases. The V gene end was trimmed by 4 bases and the J gene end by 4 bases; junction bases not matched to a gene: 8. In germline, CDR1 is LNHNV, CDR2 YYDKDF (reference sequence). This CDR3 contains 15 residues.

The chain links TRBV6-5 to TRBJ2-2; TRBD2 might be the D (6 bases). V lost 10 bases, J lost 5 bases, and 8 bases lay in between. This CDR3 spans 11 amino acids. Germline CDR1 is MNHEY and CDR2 is SVGAGI. CDR3 sequence: CAIRGTGELFF. CDR3 DNA sequence: TGTGCCATCCGGGGGACCGGGGAGCTGTTTTTT.

The chain uses TRBV10-1 and TRBJ1-1; D is possibly TRBD1 (5 bases). V shed 4 bases and J shed 6 bases, with 18 bases lying between them. CDR1 and CDR2 (germline): WNHNN, SYGVQD (reference sequence). The CDR3 covers 15 residues. CDR3: CASSGSSTGRSEAFF. The CDR3 coding sequence is TGCGCCAGCAGTGGCTCTTCTACAGGACGATCTGAAGCTTTCTTT.

J is TRBJ1-1 and V is TRBV20-1, with 7 positions matching TRBD1. With V trimmed by 7 bases and J by 4 bases, 3 bases remained unmatched. This CDR3 is built from 11 residues. The germline CDR1 and CDR2 sequences are DFQATT and SNEGSKA (reference sequence). The CDR3 DNA reads TGCAGTGTCCACAGGGGCACTGAAGCTTTCTTT. Residues: CSVHRGTEAFF.

V gene TRBV5-1 combines with J gene TRBJ1-5, with D hard to call. The CDR3 totals 15 residues. Germline-derived CDR1 and CDR2 are SGHRS and YFSETQ. V was pared by 3 bases and J by 0 bases, with 10 bases between. The CDR3 loop reads CASSSGGSSNQPQHF. In DNA form, the CDR3 reads TGCGCCAGCAGCTCGGGTGGGAGTAGCAATCAGCCCCAGCATTTT.

CDR3 nucleotide sequence: TGTGCCAGCAGTGAGGACAGCCTTGGGGTTGGGGAAAAACTGTTTTTT. Translating gives CASSEDSLGVGEKLFF. The chain carries TRBV2 and TRBJ1-4; D may be TRBD1 (6 bases). Trimming pared 3 bases from V and 8 bases from J, leaving 19 bases between. The CDR3 has 16 amino acids. Germline V gives CDR1 SNHLY, CDR2 FYNNEI.

The V call is TRBV2, the J call TRBJ1-5; D is uncertain. The CDR3 covers 15 residues. Germline CDR1 and CDR2: SNHLY and FYNNEI. Deletions cut 4 bases from V and 7 bases from J, with 17 bases between. The CDR3 region is CASSGREGSIQPQHF. CDR3 bases: TGTGCCAGCAGTGGACGGGAGGGCTCCATCCAGCCCCAGCATTTT.

The chain has TRBV11-2 and TRBJ1-1; perhaps TRBD1 as D (6 bases). The V gene lost 2 bases and the J gene lost 2 bases, with 9 bases spanning the gap. Germline V gene lookup returns CDR1 SGHAT and CDR2 FQNNGV. The CDR3 runs 14 residues. CDR3 loop: CASSLWDKNTEAFF. The DNA for the CDR3 is TGTGCCAGCAGCTTATGGGACAAAAACACTGAAGCTTTCTTT.

The CDR3 DNA is TGTGCCAGCAGCTTAGCACCAGGGACCGGGGAGCTGTTTTTT. Translating it yields CASSLAPGTGELFF. The gene calls are TRBV7-9 and TRBJ2-2; D possibly corresponds to TRBD1 (5 bases). The length of the CDR3 is 14 residues. Germline values: CDR1 SEHNR, CDR2 FQNEAQ (reference sequence). With 0 bases removed from V and 5 bases from J, the gap between germline ends came to 7 bases.

This chain joins TRBV30 and TRBJ2-5; D is perhaps TRBD2 (6 bases). Germline values: CDR1 GTSNPN, CDR2 SVGIG (reference sequence). CDR3 length: 14 amino acids. V gave up 5 bases and J gave up 2 bases, with 15 bases separating them. Here the CDR3 DNA reads TGTGCCTGGGCCCGACTAGGGCCACAAGAGACCCAGTACTTC. This codes for CAWARLGPQETQYF.

The V and J genes are TRBV5-1 and TRBJ2-5, with TRBD2 identical over 12 bases. Germline V gene lookup returns CDR1 SGHRS and CDR2 YFSETQ. The CDR3 covers 17 residues. V was pared by 0 bases and J by 2 bases, with 5 bases of the junction left unmatched. Written as DNA, the CDR3 is TGCGCCAGCAGCTTGGGACTAGCGGGAGCTGCACAAGAGACCCAGTACTTC. Translation: CASSLGLAGAAQETQYF.

Notes on this clone: This sample also contains other DNA sequences that code for the same CDR3. The chain joins TRBV18 to TRBJ2-3; no clear D. Trimming shortened V by 3 bases and J by 0 bases, and 4 bases separated the two germline ends. This CDR3 spans 13 amino acids. The V gene's germline CDR1 is KGHSH and CDR2 LQKENI. For the CDR3, the DNA is TGTGCCAGCTCACCCAGTAGCACAGATACGCAGTATTTT. Translation: CASSPSSTDTQYF.

The V and J genes are TRBV20-1 and TRBJ2-2; tentative D call: TRBD2 (6 bases). CDR1 is DFQATT and CDR2 is SNEGSKA in the germline V gene (reference sequence). V shed 3 bases and J shed 5 bases, with 16 bases lying between them. The CDR3 spans 15 residues. The CDR3 here is CSASQEGEPTGELFF. The CDR3 region has the DNA TGCAGTGCTAGTCAGGAGGGAGAACCAACCGGGGAGCTGTTTTTT.

This clone came up once. V is TRBV28 and J is TRBJ1-2; maybe TRBD1 (5 bases). The CDR3 runs 12 residues. V was shortened by 7 bases and J by 3 bases, with 9 bases between the two germline ends. CDR1 and CDR2 from the germline V gene are MDHEN and SYDVKM. The CDR3 nucleotides are TGTGCCAGCATAGGACAAGACTATGGCTACACCTTC. It specifies CASIGQDYGYTF.

The CDR3 DNA reads TGTGCCAGCAGCTCCGGGACTAGCGGACATGAGCAGTTCTTC. It translates to CASSSGTSGHEQFF. The chain is built from TRBV7-9 and TRBJ2-1, with 11 bases fitting TRBD2. The CDR3 spans 14 residues. Germline values: CDR1 SEHNR, CDR2 FQNEAQ (reference sequence). V dropped 4 bases and J dropped 8; count of bases not matched to a gene: 4.

This clone was observed once. The chain carries TRBV12-3 or TRBV12-4 and TRBJ1-5; no firm D call. The germline V and J ends were trimmed by 6 bases and 8 bases, with 11 bases remaining between them. The CDR3 length is 12 residues. This CDR3 reads CASSYSSEPQHF. CDR3 coding DNA: TGTGCCAGCAGCTACAGTTCTGAGCCCCAGCATTTT.

The J gene is TRBJ2-5, the V gene TRBV5-1; a weak D match, TRBD2 (5 bases). Germline V lookup: CDR1 SGHRS, CDR2 YFSETQ. The CDR3 runs to 14 residues. V dropped 2 bases and J dropped 5 bases, with 13 bases sitting between them. In nucleotides, the CDR3 is TGCGCCAGCAGCTTCCATAGCGTTGGGGAGACCCAGTACTTC. Its translation is CASSFHSVGETQYF. The full variable domain, rest sourced from reference TRBV5-1 and TRBJ2-5, is KAGVTQTPRYLIKTRGQQVTLSCSPISGHRSVSWYQQTPGQGLQFLFEYFSETQRNKGNFPGRFSGRQFSNSRSEMNVSTLELGDSALYLCASSFHSVGETQYFGPGTRLLVL.

The chain uses TRBV19 and TRBJ2-7, with TRBD2 matching 11 bases. V was clipped by 3 bases and J by 2 bases; unmatched bases: 3. Germline V lookup: CDR1 LNHDA, CDR2 SQIVND (reference sequence). The CDR3 has 15 residues. This CDR3 is CASSMSSGGTYEQYF. The CDR3 nucleotides read TGTGCCAGTAGTATGTCTAGCGGGGGGACCTACGAGCAGTACTTC. The full variable domain, with the rest looked up from reference TRBV19 and TRBJ2-7, is DGGITQSPKYLFRKEGQNVTLSCEQNLNHDAMYWYRQDPGQGLRLIYYSQIVNDFQKGDIAEGYSVSREKKESFPLTVTSAQKNPTAFYLCASSMSSGGTYEQYFGPGTRLTVT.

The V and J genes are TRBV5-1 and TRBJ1-6; D gene uncertain. The CDR3 is made up of 15 amino acids. The V gene's germline CDR1 is SGHRS and CDR2 YFSETQ. V lost 10 bases and J lost 9, with 23 bases in between. The CDR3 nucleotides read TGCGCCGCGGGCCCGGGCCATGGAAAAGTTTCACCCCTCCACTTT. Its protein product is CAAGPGHGKVSPLHF.

The J gene is TRBJ2-6, the V gene TRBV6-5; D is uncertain. There are 15 residues in the CDR3. Trimming removed 4 bases from V and 4 bases from J, with 11 bases in between. CDR1 and CDR2 (germline): MNHEY, SVGAGI. The CDR3 DNA follows: TGTGCCAGCAGTTCAGTGGCTTCAGGGGCCAACGTCCTGACTTTC. Its translation is CASSSVASGANVLTF.

The chain carries TRBV20-1 and TRBJ1-1, with D unresolved. V was clipped by 5 bases and J by 3 bases, with 7 bases between them. CDR3 size: 11 residues. Germline CDR1 reads DFQATT; CDR2 reads SNEGSKA (reference sequence). CDR3 sequence (DNA): TGCAGTGCTCCGGGTGACACTGAAGCTTTCTTT. It is translated as CSAPGDTEAFF.

This clone has only one observation. The rearrangement links TRBV7-9 to TRBJ1-3; D is undetermined. This CDR3 is built from 15 residues. Trimming removed 2 bases at V and 0 bases at J, with 8 bases between. Germline CDR1 is SEHNR and CDR2 is FQNEAQ (reference sequence). This CDR3 is CASSLMTYSGNTIYF. In nucleotides, the CDR3 is TGTGCCAGCAGCTTAATGACATACTCTGGAAACACCATATATTTT. The full variable domain, completed using reference TRBV7-9 and TRBJ1-3, is DTGVSQNPRHKITKRGQNVTFRCDPISEHNRLYWYRQTLGQGPEFLTYFQNEAQLEKSRLLSDRFSAERPKGSFSTLEIQRTEQGDSAMYLCASSLMTYSGNTIYFGEGSWLTVV.

This CDR3 reads CASSLALGGTEAFF. The CDR3 bases are TGTGCCAGCAGCTTAGCGCTCGGGGGCACTGAAGCTTTCTTT. The V gene is TRBV7-2, the J gene TRBJ1-1; perhaps TRBD1 as D (5 bases). Trimming cost V 0 bases and J 4 bases, with 9 bases left between them. This CDR3 is 14 amino acids long. CDR1 and CDR2 from the germline V gene are SGHTA and FQGNSA.